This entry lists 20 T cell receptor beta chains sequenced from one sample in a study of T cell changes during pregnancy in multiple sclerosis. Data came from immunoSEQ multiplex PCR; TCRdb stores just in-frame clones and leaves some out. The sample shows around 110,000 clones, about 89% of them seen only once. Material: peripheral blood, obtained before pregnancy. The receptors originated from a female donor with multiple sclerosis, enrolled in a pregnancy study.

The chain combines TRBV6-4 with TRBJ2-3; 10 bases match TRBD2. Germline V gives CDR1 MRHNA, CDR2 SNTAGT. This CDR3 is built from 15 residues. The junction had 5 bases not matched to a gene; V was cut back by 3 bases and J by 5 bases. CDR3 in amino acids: CASSETAGGGDTQYF. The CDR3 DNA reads TGTGCCAGCAGTGAAACAGCGGGAGGGGGAGATACGCAGTATTTT.

The CDR3 DNA reads as TGCGCCAGCAGCTTGGATTCAGGTCCCTACGAGCAGTACTTC. Residues: CASSLDSGPYEQYF. The chain is built from TRBV5-1 and TRBJ2-7; D call uncertain. The CDR3 length is 14 residues. The V end was cut by 0 bases, the J end by 2 bases, with 9 bases between. CDR1 and CDR2 (germline): SGHRS, YFSETQ.

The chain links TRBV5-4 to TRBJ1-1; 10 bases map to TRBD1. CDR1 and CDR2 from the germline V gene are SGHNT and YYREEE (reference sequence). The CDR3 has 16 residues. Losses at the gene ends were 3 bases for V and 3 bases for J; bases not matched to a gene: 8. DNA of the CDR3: TGTGCCAGCAGCTATGGACAGGGGGTCGGGGACACTGAAGCTTTCTTT. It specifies CASSYGQGVGDTEAFF.

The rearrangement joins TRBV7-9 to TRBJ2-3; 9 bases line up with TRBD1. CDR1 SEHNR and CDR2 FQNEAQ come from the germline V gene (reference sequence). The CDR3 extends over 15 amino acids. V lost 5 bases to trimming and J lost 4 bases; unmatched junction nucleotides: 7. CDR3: CASSTGDRDADTQYF. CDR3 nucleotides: TGTGCCAGCAGCACGGGGGACAGGGACGCAGATACGCAGTATTTT.

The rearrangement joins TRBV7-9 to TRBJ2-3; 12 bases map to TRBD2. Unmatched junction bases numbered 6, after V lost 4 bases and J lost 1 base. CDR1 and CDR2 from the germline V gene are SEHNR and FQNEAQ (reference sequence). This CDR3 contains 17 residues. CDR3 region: CASSSYRTSGGTDTQYF. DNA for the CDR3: TGTGCCAGCAGCTCATATCGGACTAGCGGGGGCACAGATACGCAGTATTTT.

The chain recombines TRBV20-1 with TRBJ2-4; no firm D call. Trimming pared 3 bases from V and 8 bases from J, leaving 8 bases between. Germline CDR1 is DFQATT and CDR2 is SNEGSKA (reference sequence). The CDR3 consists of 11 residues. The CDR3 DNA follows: TGCAGTGCTAGGTTCGTCGACATTCAGTACTTC. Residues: CSARFVDIQYF.

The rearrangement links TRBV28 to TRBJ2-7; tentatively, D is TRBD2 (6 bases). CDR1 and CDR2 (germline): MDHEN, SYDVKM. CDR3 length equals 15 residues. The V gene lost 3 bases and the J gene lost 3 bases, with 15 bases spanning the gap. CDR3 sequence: CASSLIGTGGYEQYF. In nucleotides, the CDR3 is TGTGCCAGCAGTTTGATCGGGACTGGGGGCTACGAGCAGTACTTC.

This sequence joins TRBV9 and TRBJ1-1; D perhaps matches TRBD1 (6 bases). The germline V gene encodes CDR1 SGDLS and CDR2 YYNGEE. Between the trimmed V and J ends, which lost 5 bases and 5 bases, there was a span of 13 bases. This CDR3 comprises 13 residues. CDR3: CASRPQGRTEAFF. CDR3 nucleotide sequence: TGTGCCAGCAGGCCACAGGGAAGAACTGAAGCTTTCTTT.

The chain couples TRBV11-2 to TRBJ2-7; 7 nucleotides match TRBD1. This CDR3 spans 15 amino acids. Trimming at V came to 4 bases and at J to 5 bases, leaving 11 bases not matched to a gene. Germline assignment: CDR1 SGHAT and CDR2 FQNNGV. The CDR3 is CASSSIDRVIDEQYF. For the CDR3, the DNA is TGTGCCAGCAGCTCGATCGACAGGGTTATTGACGAGCAGTACTTC.

The CDR3: CASSGGQGGVYEQYF. The CDR3 nucleotides read TGTGCCAGTAGCGGAGGACAGGGTGGAGTGTACGAGCAGTACTTC. V gene TRBV19 combines with J gene TRBJ2-7; TRBD1 matches at 8 bases. Germline-derived CDR1 and CDR2 are LNHDA and SQIVND (reference sequence). Germline trimming cut 6 bases from V and 4 bases from J; bases unmatched to any gene: 11. This CDR3 comprises 15 residues.

The CDR3 here is CASSPMDRRSSYEQYF. The CDR3 bases are TGCGCCAGCAGCCCTATGGACAGGCGTTCATCCTACGAGCAGTACTTC. V is TRBV5-1 and J is TRBJ2-7; 7 positions agree with TRBD1. V trimming: 4 bases; J trimming: 1 base; junction bases outside the gene matches: 11. CDR3 length: 16 residues. CDR1 and CDR2 from the germline V gene are SGHRS and YFSETQ.

The CDR3 DNA sequence: TGTGCCAGCGTGTTTAGTGGGGGGGGTAATTCACCCCTCCACTTT. This encodes CASVFSGGGNSPLHF. V usage is TRBV2 and J usage is TRBJ1-6; D is perhaps TRBD1 (5 bases). The CDR3 sequence is 15 residues long. Germline CDR1 reads SNHLY; CDR2 reads FYNNEI. Trimming pared 8 bases from V and 6 bases from J, leaving 17 bases between. The variable domain in full, with the rest retrieved from reference TRBV2 and TRBJ1-6, is EPEVTQTPSHQVTQMGQEVILRCVPISNHLYFYWYRQILGQKVEFLVSFYNNEISEKSEIFDDQFSVERPDGSNFTLKIRSTKLEDSAMYFCASVFSGGGNSPLHFGNGTRLTVT.

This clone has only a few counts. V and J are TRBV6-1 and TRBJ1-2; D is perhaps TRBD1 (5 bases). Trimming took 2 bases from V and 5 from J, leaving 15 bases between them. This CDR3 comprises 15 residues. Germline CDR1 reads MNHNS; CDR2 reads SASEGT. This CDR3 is CASSEYQGLGYGYTF. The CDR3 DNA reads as TGTGCCAGCAGTGAATATCAGGGCCTGGGGTATGGCTACACCTTC.

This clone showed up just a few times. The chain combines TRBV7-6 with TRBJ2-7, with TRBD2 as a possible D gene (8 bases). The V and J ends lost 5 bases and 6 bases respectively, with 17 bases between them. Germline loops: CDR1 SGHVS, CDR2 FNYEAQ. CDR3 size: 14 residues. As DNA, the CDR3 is TGTGCCAGCAGCCGAGGGGGCGGGGGGACCGAGCAGTACTTC. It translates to CASSRGGGGTEQYF.

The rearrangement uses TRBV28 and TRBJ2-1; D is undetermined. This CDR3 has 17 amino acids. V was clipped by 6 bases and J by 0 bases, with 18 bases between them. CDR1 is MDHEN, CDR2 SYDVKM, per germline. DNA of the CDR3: TGTGCCAGCAGAGGATGGTATAGTCCTAGCTCCTACAATGAGCAGTTCTTC. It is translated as CASRGWYSPSSYNEQFF.

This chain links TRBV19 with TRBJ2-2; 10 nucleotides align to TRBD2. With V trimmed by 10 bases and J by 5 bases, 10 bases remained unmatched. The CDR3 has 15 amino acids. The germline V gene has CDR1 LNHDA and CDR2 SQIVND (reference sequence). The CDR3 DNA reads TGTGCCACCATAGGGAATAGCGGGGGGACCGGGGAGCTGTTTTTT. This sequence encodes CATIGNSGGTGELFF.

CDR3 DNA: TGTGCCAGCAGCTTGGTGGACAGGGTCACCGGGGAGCTGTTTTTT. This encodes CASSLVDRVTGELFF. This chain joins TRBV5-6 and TRBJ2-2; 8 nucleotides align to TRBD1. The V and J ends lost 0 bases and 4 bases, in that order; junction bases with no gene match: 2. The length of the CDR3 is 15 residues. Germline loops: CDR1 SGHDT, CDR2 YYEEEE.

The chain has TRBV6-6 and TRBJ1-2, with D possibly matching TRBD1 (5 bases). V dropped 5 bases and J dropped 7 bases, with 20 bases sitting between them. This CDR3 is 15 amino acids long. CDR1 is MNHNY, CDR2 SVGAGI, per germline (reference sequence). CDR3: CASSPRGGLAGGYTF. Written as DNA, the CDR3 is TGTGCCAGCAGTCCCCGGGGGGGGTTGGCAGGTGGCTACACCTTC.

The CDR3 protein is CASSQTGVQETQYF. CDR3 coding DNA: TGTGCCAGCTCTCAAACAGGGGTTCAAGAGACCCAGTACTTC. The V gene is TRBV18, the J gene TRBJ2-5; the match to TRBD1 covers 7 bases. With V trimmed by 6 bases and J by 2 bases, 6 bases remained unmatched. CDR1 is KGHSH and CDR2 is LQKENI in the germline V gene. CDR3 length: 14 residues.

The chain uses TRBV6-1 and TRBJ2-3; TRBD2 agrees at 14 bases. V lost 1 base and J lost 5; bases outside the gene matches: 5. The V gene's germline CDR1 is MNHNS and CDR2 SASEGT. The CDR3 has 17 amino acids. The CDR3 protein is CASSEGLAGGPEDTQYF. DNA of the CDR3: TGTGCCAGCAGTGAAGGACTAGCGGGGGGGCCCGAAGATACGCAGTATTTT.